This T cell receptor beta chain comes out of a study of T cell clonality in common variable immunodeficiency. This CDR3 spans 12 amino acids. V lost 5 bases and J 2 bases, leaving 5 bases between the germline ends. The germline gives CDR1 SGHVS, CDR2 FQNEAQ. CVID subjects had received replacement immunoglobulin for at least one year. Study-level points and caveats: Shared TCRbeta clones were fewer between CVID subjects than controls. CVID subjects had higher TCRbeta clonality than healthy controls, most marked in about a third. In common variable immunodeficiency, TCR beta chains reportedly carried fewer deletions and N-nucleotide insertions.

By frequency in the sample, this clone is medium-sized. Its target is not known. The read halts 3 residues ahead of the CDR3 end, with the missing end drawn from the germline J gene. TCRdb keeps only in-frame clones here, not all; method: immunoSEQ multiplex PCR. Recorded here are about 33,000 clones, none singletons. The sequenced sample was peripheral blood mononuclear cells. The rearrangement joins TRBV7-8 to TRBJ2-3; D is undetermined. The clonotype comes from a human donor with common variable immunodeficiency. The covered CDR3 bases are TGTGCCAGCAGCATTAACACAGATACG. Residues: CASSINTDT. The full CDR3 sequence reads CASSINTDTQYF.